The next 26 T cell receptor beta chains were all read from a single sample in a study of regulatory dendritic cells for organ transplantation. Libraries were prepared by immunoSEQ multiplex PCR; TCRdb keeps only in-frame clonotypes and omits some of them. The sample holds about 3,500 clones; 50% to 65% are singletons and the top ten take approximately 22%. Allogeneic regulatory or mature dendritic cells were co-cultured for less than six days with CFSE-labeled sorted T cells at 1:10. For these receptors, no antigen is known. The specimen was memory CD8+ T cells from blood cultured with dendritic cells. Stated subset: CD45RO+ memory T cells. The receptors were sampled from a human donor in good health.

The rearrangement uses TRBV7-9 and TRBJ2-1; 7 bases are a match to TRBD1. This CDR3 has 16 amino acids. CDR1 and CDR2 from the germline V gene are SEHNR and FQNEAQ (reference sequence). The V segment lost 7 bases and the J segment 5 bases; nucleotides outside the gene matches: 14. The CDR3 DNA follows: TGTGCCAGCACTCCCTCTTCAGGGACAGCTGACAATGAGCAGTTCTTC. Translated, it gives CASTPSSGTADNEQFF.

This clone was seen a few times. The chain couples TRBV2 to TRBJ1-6, with D possibly being TRBD1 (5 bases). The CDR3 runs 14 residues. Germline-derived CDR1 and CDR2 are SNHLY and FYNNEI. The V end was cut by 7 bases, the J end by 12 bases, with 19 bases between. This CDR3 is CASMGPPGGLPLHF. The DNA of the CDR3 is TGTGCCAGCATGGGTCCTCCCGGGGGGTTACCCCTCCACTTT.

This chain joins TRBV29-1 and TRBJ2-1, with TRBD1 identical over 8 bases. Trimming took 1 base from V and 3 from J; bases not matched to a gene: 8. This CDR3 contains 16 residues. Germline CDR1 is SQVTM and CDR2 is ANQGSEA. CDR3 DNA: TGCAGCGTTGAAGTTCCCGACAGGGGACTCTACAATGAGCAGTTCTTC. Translating gives CSVEVPDRGLYNEQFF.

V and J are TRBV2 and TRBJ1-3; TRBD1 aligns across 7 bases. Germline V gene lookup returns CDR1 SNHLY and CDR2 FYNNEI. V shed 5 bases, J shed 4 bases, and the junction held 8 bases outside the gene matches. The CDR3 runs 15 residues. Here the CDR3 reads CASSNSVGQGNTIYF. DNA of the CDR3: TGTGCCAGCAGTAATTCAGTGGGACAGGGAAACACCATATATTTT.

This clone is medium-sized by share. The chain is built from TRBV6-5 and TRBJ1-2; 7 bases align to TRBD1. Per germline, CDR1 MNHEY and CDR2 SVGAGI. The junction had 5 bases not matched to a gene; V was cut back by 0 bases and J by 4 bases. This CDR3 has 15 residues. CDR3 DNA sequence: TGTGCCAGCAGTTACTCCGGGACAGACCTCTATGGCTACACCTTC. This gives the protein CASSYSGTDLYGYTF.

This clone is categorized as large. The chain joins TRBV7-9 to TRBJ2-7; 7 positions match TRBD1. CDR1 and CDR2 (germline): SEHNR, FQNEAQ (reference sequence). V shed 5 bases and J 3 bases; nucleotides not matched to a gene: 13. This CDR3 is built from 16 residues. This CDR3 is CASSDPDRLGYYEQYF. The CDR3 bases are TGTGCCAGCAGCGATCCGGACAGGTTGGGCTACTACGAGCAGTACTTC. Based on the CDR3 plus reference TRBV7-9 and TRBJ2-7, the full variable domain is DTGVSQNPRHKITKRGQNVTFRCDPISEHNRLYWYRQTLGQGPEFLTYFQNEAQLEKSRLLSDRFSAERPKGSFSTLEIQRTEQGDSAMYLCASSDPDRLGYYEQYFGPGTRLTVT.

This rearrangement joins TRBV5-5 to TRBJ1-1; TRBD1 aligns across 8 bases. Trimming at V came to 2 bases and at J to 2 bases, leaving 11 bases not matched to a gene. The CDR3 contains 17 residues. Germline-derived CDR1 and CDR2 are SGHKS and YYEKEE (reference sequence). DNA for the CDR3: TGTGCCAGCAGCTTCTCAAAGCGGCAGGGGGCCAACACTGAAGCTTTCTTT. Translation gives CASSFSKRQGANTEAFF. Based on the CDR3 plus reference TRBV5-5 and TRBJ1-1, the full variable domain is DAGVTQSPTHLIKTRGQQVTLRCSPISGHKSVSWYQQVLGQGPQFIFQYYEKEERGRGNFPDRFSARQFPNYSSELNVNALLLGDSALYLCASSFSKRQGANTEAFFGQGTRLTVV.

The chain employs TRBV19 and TRBJ2-5; weak D call: TRBD2 (7 bases). V dropped 3 bases and J dropped 8 bases, with 13 bases sitting between them. Per germline, CDR1 LNHDA and CDR2 SQIVND (reference sequence). The CDR3 has 13 amino acids. CDR3 sequence: CASSMLGGDTQYF. The CDR3, as DNA: TGTGCCAGTAGTATGCTAGGGGGGGACACCCAGTACTTC. Combining the CDR3 with reference TRBV19 and TRBJ2-5 gives the whole variable domain DGGITQSPKYLFRKEGQNVTLSCEQNLNHDAMYWYRQDPGQGLRLIYYSQIVNDFQKGDIAEGYSVSREKKESFPLTVTSAQKNPTAFYLCASSMLGGDTQYFGPGTRLLVL.

J is TRBJ2-7 and V is TRBV7-9; D is ambiguous. CDR1 is SEHNR and CDR2 is FQNEAQ in the germline V gene (reference sequence). V was clipped by 2 bases and J by 0 bases, with 5 bases between them. The CDR3 is made up of 13 amino acids. Written as DNA, the CDR3 is TGTGCCAGCAGCTTACCAGGCTCCTACGAGCAGTACTTC. Translating it yields CASSLPGSYEQYF.

The table lists this clone with a few counts. The gene calls are TRBV2 and TRBJ1-2, with 8 bases matching TRBD1. After removal of 4 bases from V and 2 bases from J, the junction contained 12 bases not matched to a gene. Germline CDR1 reads SNHLY; CDR2 reads FYNNEI. The CDR3 spans 17 residues. The CDR3 spells CASSVAGPRQGNYGYTF. The DNA for the CDR3 is TGTGCCAGCAGTGTCGCCGGGCCTCGACAGGGGAACTATGGCTACACCTTC.

The chain carries TRBV10-1 and TRBJ2-2, with D possibly matching TRBD1 (5 bases). Trimming removed 4 bases from V and 1 base from J, with 13 bases in between. This CDR3 is built from 16 residues. Germline assignment: CDR1 WNHNN and CDR2 SYGVQD (reference sequence). The CDR3 DNA is TGCGCCAGCAGTGTCTACAGGAGCAAGAACACCGGGGAGCTGTTTTTT. It encodes CASSVYRSKNTGELFF.

The CDR3 nucleotides are TGTGCCAGCAGTGAATATAGGACAGGGGCCTATGGCTACACCTTC. Protein: CASSEYRTGAYGYTF. The rearrangement uses TRBV6-1 and TRBJ1-2, with TRBD1 matching 9 bases. Germline V gene data show CDR1 as MNHNS and CDR2 as SASEGT. The V segment lost 2 bases and the J segment 4 bases; nucleotides outside the gene matches: 5. This CDR3 is built from 15 residues.

By share of the sample, this clone is medium-sized. V gene TRBV10-3 combines with J gene TRBJ2-7, with 8 bases aligning to TRBD2. V lost 7 bases to trimming and J lost 0 bases; unmatched junction nucleotides: 2. This CDR3 region has 13 residues. Germline V gives CDR1 ENHRY, CDR2 SYGVKD. In DNA, the CDR3 is TGTGCCATCAAAGCGGGGGACTCCTACGAGCAGTACTTC. Residues: CAIKAGDSYEQYF.

The V call is TRBV2, the J call TRBJ2-7; 9 bases map to TRBD1. Germline CDR1 SNHLY, CDR2 FYNNEI. The trim removed 3 bases at V and 3 bases at J, leaving 6 bases unmatched. CDR3 length: 15 residues. The CDR3 spells CASSDLTGGYYEQYF. CDR3 in DNA: TGTGCCAGCAGTGACCTGACAGGGGGGTACTACGAGCAGTACTTC.

The chain carries TRBV27 and TRBJ2-1; possible D gene TRBD2, 6 bases. The CDR3 sequence is 15 residues long. Germline V gene sequence: CDR1 MNHEY, CDR2 SMNVEV (reference sequence). Trimming shortened V by 3 bases and J by 8 bases, and 17 bases separated the two germline ends. The CDR3 coding sequence is TGTGCCAGCAGTTTGGAGAACGGGGGAGGCGATGAGCAGTTCTTC. This gives the protein CASSLENGGGDEQFF.

J is TRBJ1-1 and V is TRBV9; no definite D call. Trimming left V 3 bases short and J 0 bases short, with 12 bases between. CDR1 is SGDLS and CDR2 is YYNGEE in the germline V gene. This CDR3 spans 15 amino acids. The CDR3 spells CASSDSPGMNTEAFF. The CDR3 DNA sequence: TGTGCCAGCAGCGATTCGCCAGGCATGAACACTGAAGCTTTCTTT.

By sample fraction, this clone is medium-sized. This rearrangement joins TRBV7-9 to TRBJ1-1, with 7 nucleotides matching TRBD1. The CDR3 spans 17 residues. V dropped 6 bases and J dropped 0; count of bases not matched to a gene: 13. Germline values: CDR1 SEHNR, CDR2 FQNEAQ (reference sequence). The CDR3 loop is CASSRPVGTAMNTEAFF. In DNA form, the CDR3 reads TGTGCCAGCAGTAGACCGGTTGGGACAGCCATGAACACTGAAGCTTTCTTT.

This clone was counted between two and nine times. The rearrangement links TRBV5-4 to TRBJ2-7, with 7 nucleotides matching TRBD1. Germline V gene sequence: CDR1 SGHNT, CDR2 YYREEE (reference sequence). V shed 6 bases, J shed 0 bases, and the junction held 12 bases outside the gene matches. The CDR3 has 16 residues. The CDR3 coding sequence is TGTGCCAGCACCCCGGGCCCGGGGACAGCCTCCTACGAGCAGTACTTC. Its translation is CASTPGPGTASYEQYF.

This clone came up a few times. The chain is built from TRBV10-3 and TRBJ1-1; 8 bases are shared with TRBD1. V trimming: 7 bases; J trimming: 1 base; junction bases outside the gene matches: 11. Germline values: CDR1 ENHRY, CDR2 SYGVKD. The CDR3 spans 16 residues. CDR3 loop: CAIMRGAGGRNTEAFF. The DNA for the CDR3 is TGTGCCATCATGCGAGGGGCAGGGGGCCGGAACACTGAAGCTTTCTTT.

This clone was seen a handful of times. The gene calls are TRBV2 and TRBJ1-6; no reliable D call. CDR1 SNHLY and CDR2 FYNNEI come from the germline V gene. The CDR3 runs 15 residues. Trimming shortened V by 2 bases and J by 7 bases, and 12 bases separated the two germline ends. CDR3 nucleotides: TGTGCCAGCAGTGAACCGGGGTTGGGAAATTCACCCCTCCACTTT. This encodes CASSEPGLGNSPLHF.

The chain employs TRBV5-1 and TRBJ2-7, with 7 bases fitting TRBD1. This CDR3 has 15 residues. The junction had 5 bases not matched to a gene; V was cut back by 0 bases and J by 2 bases. CDR1 and CDR2 from the germline V gene are SGHRS and YFSETQ. CDR3 nucleotides: TGCGCCAGCAGCTTGGAACCCGGGACAGCCTACGAGCAGTACTTC. Its translation is CASSLEPGTAYEQYF. Complete variable domain (other parts from reference TRBV5-1 and TRBJ2-7): KAGVTQTPRYLIKTRGQQVTLSCSPISGHRSVSWYQQTPGQGLQFLFEYFSETQRNKGNFPGRFSGRQFSNSRSEMNVSTLELGDSALYLCASSLEPGTAYEQYFGPGTRLTVT.

The chain is built from TRBV9 and TRBJ2-1, with TRBD2 matching over 10 bases. This CDR3 region has 14 residues. The germline V gene encodes CDR1 SGDLS and CDR2 YYNGEE. The J segment lost 6 bases and the V segment lost 4 bases, leaving 4 bases of the junction unmatched. In nucleotides, the CDR3 is TGTGCCAGCAGCCCAAGCGGGGGGGTCAATGAGCAGTTCTTC. Amino acids: CASSPSGGVNEQFF. Variable domain in full (rest from reference TRBV9 and TRBJ2-1): DSGVTQTPKHLITATGQRVTLRCSPRSGDLSVYWYQQSLDQGLQFLIQYYNGEERAKGNILERFSAQQFPDLHSELNLSSLELGDSALYFCASSPSGGVNEQFFGPGTRLTVL.

This clone was seen a handful of times. The rearrangement uses TRBV9 and TRBJ2-3; TRBD2 matches at 7 bases. The germline CDR1 and CDR2 sequences are SGDLS and YYNGEE. There are 16 residues in the CDR3. The ends lost 0 bases at V and 1 base at J; junction bases unmatched: 5. The chain's CDR3 is CASSVDLAGGTDTQYF. The CDR3 DNA follows: TGTGCCAGCAGCGTAGATTTGGCGGGGGGCACAGATACGCAGTATTTT.

This chain links TRBV4-2 with TRBJ2-3, with D possibly being TRBD2 (6 bases). The germline V gene encodes CDR1 LGHNA and CDR2 YNFKEQ. This CDR3 spans 16 amino acids. The V end lost 1 base, the J end lost 5 bases, and 16 bases lay between the germline ends. CDR3 DNA: TGTGCCAGCAGCCAAGCGGGACTCACAAGGGGAGATACGCAGTATTTT. Its protein is CASSQAGLTRGDTQYF.

This rearrangement joins TRBV15 to TRBJ1-2, with D unresolved. CDR3 length equals 14 residues. Between the trimmed V and J ends, which lost 4 bases and 8 bases, there was a span of 17 bases. From germline, CDR1 is LNHNV and CDR2 YYDKDF (reference sequence). The CDR3 spells CATSTEASAEGYTF. CDR3 DNA: TGTGCCACCAGCACAGAGGCTAGTGCGGAAGGCTACACCTTC.

The chain carries TRBV9 and TRBJ2-3; D is perhaps TRBD2 (7 bases). The CDR3 runs 14 residues. With 1 base removed from V and 6 bases from J, the gap between germline ends came to 12 bases. CDR1 SGDLS and CDR2 YYNGEE come from the germline V gene. In DNA form, the CDR3 reads TGTGCCAGCAGCGTATCCGGGGGGCCGGATACGCAGTATTTT. This sequence encodes CASSVSGGPDTQYF.